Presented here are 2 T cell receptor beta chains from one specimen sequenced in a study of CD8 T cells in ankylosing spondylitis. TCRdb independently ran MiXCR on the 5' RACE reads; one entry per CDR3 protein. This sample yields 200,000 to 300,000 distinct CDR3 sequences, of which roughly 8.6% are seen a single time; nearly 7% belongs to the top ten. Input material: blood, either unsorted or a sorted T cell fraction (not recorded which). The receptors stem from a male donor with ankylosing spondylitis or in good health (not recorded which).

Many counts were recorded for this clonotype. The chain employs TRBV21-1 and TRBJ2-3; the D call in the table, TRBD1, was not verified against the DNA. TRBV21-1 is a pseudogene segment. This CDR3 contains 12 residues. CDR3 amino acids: CASSNPGMTQYF. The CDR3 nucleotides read TGTGCCAGCAGCAATCCGGGGATGACGCAGTATTTT.

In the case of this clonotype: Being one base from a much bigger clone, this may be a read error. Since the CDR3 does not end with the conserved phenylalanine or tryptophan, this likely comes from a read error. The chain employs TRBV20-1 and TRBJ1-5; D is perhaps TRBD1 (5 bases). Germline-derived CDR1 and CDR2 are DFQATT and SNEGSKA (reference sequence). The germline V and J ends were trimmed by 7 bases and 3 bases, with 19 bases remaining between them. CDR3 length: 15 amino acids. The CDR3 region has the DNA TGCAGTGTTCGGCAGGGCGCCCTAGCCAATCAGCCCCAGCATTCT. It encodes CSVRQGALANQPQHS.